The count of the clone carrying this T cell receptor (beta chain) is one. From blood CD8+ and CD4+ T cells, the TCR beta chain was sequenced. This specimen comes from a study of CD8 T cells in Susac syndrome. Study information: Patients with Susac syndrome were therapy-naive, on corticosteroids, or on intravenous immunoglobulin alone at the time that blood was drawn.

An amount of RNA that ranged from roughly 0.5 to 1 ug was reverse transcribed with random hexamers. An immunoSEQ multiplex PCR amplified TCR beta CDR3 over 54 Vbeta and 13 Jbeta. TCRdb recomputed calls from the immunoSEQ multiplex PCR reads with MiXCR, one row per CDR3 protein. The data show 130,000 to 150,000 distinct CDR3 sequences, around 95% seen once. Trimming shortened V by 3 bases and J by 2 bases, and 13 bases separated the two germline ends. From germline, CDR1 is SQVTM and CDR2 ANQGSEA. CDR3 length: 14 residues. The sequenced sample was CD4+ T cells from PBMCs. The V and J genes are TRBV29-1 and TRBJ2-5, with no clear D. This sequence was found in a human donor with Susac syndrome. The CDR3 DNA follows: TGCAGCGTTGATGGTAGTCCTAATCAAGAGACCCAGTACTTC. Translated, it gives CSVDGSPNQETQYF.